The 32 T cell receptor beta chains reported below all come from one sample, sequenced in a study of T-cell reconstitution after alpha-beta-depleted transplantation in children. Unique molecular identifiers were incorporated during preparation of the TCRbeta library. TCRdb re-called the PCR reads through MiXCR, storing one row per CDR3 protein. This table holds fewer than 250,000 distinct CDR3 sequences, about a sixth found once. Sequencing was performed on PBMCs, mostly from graft donor cells, taken 360 days after TCRalphabeta/CD19-depleted stem cell transplant. These receptor sequences come from a male patient between 2 and 10 years old who had a stem cell transplant for acute lymphoblastic leukemia, so the T cells may come from the graft donor.

This chain joins TRBV5-1 and TRBJ2-7; no definite D call. The CDR3 extends over 14 amino acids. Deletions cut 4 bases from V and 2 bases from J, with 13 bases between. The germline V gene encodes CDR1 SGHRS and CDR2 YFSETQ. The CDR3 loop is CASSPQDSPYEQYF. In nucleotides, the CDR3 is TGCGCCAGCAGCCCTCAGGATTCCCCCTACGAGCAGTACTTC.

The V gene is TRBV7-8, the J gene TRBJ2-7, with 7 bases aligning to TRBD2. The V and J ends lost 1 base and 3 bases, in that order; junction bases with no gene match: 12. The CDR3 is 17 amino acids. Germline CDR1 is SGHVS and CDR2 is FQNEAQ. The CDR3 nucleotides read TGTGCCAGCAGCTTAGAGTCCCCCTTCGCGGGAGACTACGAGCAGTACTTC. It yields the protein CASSLESPFAGDYEQYF.

The genes are TRBV15 and TRBJ2-1, with D tentatively TRBD1 (5 bases). Germline CDR1 is LNHNV and CDR2 is YYDKDF (reference sequence). The V end was cut by 5 bases, the J end by 9 bases, with 23 bases between. The CDR3 totals 16 residues. In DNA, the CDR3 is TGTGCCACCAGCTTTAGCAGGGATTCCGTTCGTTCTGAGCAGTTCTTC. It translates to CATSFSRDSVRSEQFF.

This clonotype was seen a few times. DNA for the CDR3: TGCAGTGCTAGAGATGGGCCGGGGATGAACACCGGGGAGCTGTTTTTT. It is translated as CSARDGPGMNTGELFF. This chain joins TRBV20-1 and TRBJ2-2; tentatively, D is TRBD2 (5 bases). Germline values: CDR1 DFQATT, CDR2 SNEGSKA (reference sequence). The CDR3 is 16 residues long. V lost 0 bases to trimming and J lost 1 base, with 12 bases between them.

The chain has TRBV12-3 or TRBV12-4 and TRBJ2-5; D gene ambiguous. Trimming removed 5 bases at V and 0 bases at J, with 16 bases between. This CDR3 contains 16 residues. The CDR3 loop reads CASSQISMGYQETQYF. CDR3 bases: TGTGCCAGCAGTCAAATCTCAATGGGGTACCAAGAGACCCAGTACTTC.

The rearrangement uses TRBV29-1 and TRBJ2-5, with D unresolved. This CDR3 spans 11 amino acids. Deletions cut 2 bases from V and 7 bases from J, with 8 bases between. Germline loops: CDR1 SQVTM, CDR2 ANQGSEA. CDR3 residues: CSVETVGTQYF. CDR3 nucleotides: TGCAGCGTTGAAACCGTTGGGACCCAGTACTTC.

The chain employs TRBV10-3 and TRBJ2-3, with 11 bases identical to TRBD2. The ends lost 0 bases at V and 6 bases at J; junction bases unmatched: 5. Germline V gives CDR1 ENHRY, CDR2 SYGVKD. The CDR3 runs 16 residues. Written as DNA, the CDR3 is TGTGCCATCAGTGAGTCACTAGCGGGAGATGTGGATACGCAGTATTTT. This codes for CAISESLAGDVDTQYF.

The genes are TRBV10-3 and TRBJ2-7, with 14 bases aligning to TRBD2. The V gene end was trimmed by 3 bases and the J gene end by 3 bases; junction bases not matched to a gene: 1. Per the germline V gene, CDR1 is ENHRY and CDR2 is SYGVKD. There are 15 residues in the CDR3. The CDR3 nucleotides read TGTGCCATCAGTGATGGGACTAGCGGGGGCTACGAGCAGTACTTC. This encodes CAISDGTSGGYEQYF.

This clonotype appeared many times. This chain connects TRBV27 to TRBJ2-1; D not resolved. V lost 2 bases and J lost 6, with 23 bases in between. The length of the CDR3 is 18 residues. The germline V gene has CDR1 MNHEY and CDR2 SMNVEV (reference sequence). The CDR3 DNA reads as TGTGCCAGCAGTTTACATAGAGGCGGACCCAACTTAAGCAATGAGCAGTTCTTC. Its protein product is CASSLHRGGPNLSNEQFF.

V is TRBV20-1 and J is TRBJ2-4; D not certain. The germline CDR1 and CDR2 sequences are DFQATT and SNEGSKA (reference sequence). The CDR3 totals 15 residues. V lost 0 bases and J lost 0, with 9 bases in between. For the CDR3, the DNA is TGCAGTGCTAGAGATAAGAATCTAGCCAAAAACATTCAGTACTTC. It encodes CSARDKNLAKNIQYF.

The gene calls are TRBV18 and TRBJ2-5; 8 nucleotides agree with TRBD2. After removal of 2 bases from V and 5 bases from J, the junction contained 7 bases not matched to a gene. The CDR3 has 15 residues. In germline, CDR1 is KGHSH, CDR2 LQKENI. This CDR3 reads CASSPKRGLLETQYF. CDR3 DNA sequence: TGTGCCAGCTCACCAAAGCGGGGGCTCCTGGAGACCCAGTACTTC.

The sample holds a few counts of this clonotype. The chain couples TRBV29-1 to TRBJ2-1, with 11 nucleotides matching TRBD2. Germline CDR1 reads SQVTM; CDR2 reads ANQGSEA. J lost 7 bases, V lost 4 bases, and 6 bases had no gene match. The CDR3 spans 14 residues. The CDR3 spells CSVALAGGPNEQFF. DNA of the CDR3: TGCAGCGTTGCTTTAGCGGGGGGGCCGAATGAGCAGTTCTTC.

This clonotype has only a few counts. The chain couples TRBV21-1 to TRBJ2-3; the D call of TRBD1 is as the table states it, not checked on the DNA. TRBV21-1 is recorded as a pseudogene. The CDR3 length is 15 residues. In DNA form, the CDR3 reads TGTGCCAGCAGCATGCGGGACGGGGGCACAGATACGCAGTATTTT. Encoded protein: CASSMRDGGTDTQYF.

The chain combines TRBV10-3 with TRBJ2-2; 10 positions agree with TRBD1. CDR3 length: 14 amino acids. Germline V lookup: CDR1 ENHRY, CDR2 SYGVKD. J gave up 5 bases and V 6 bases, and 3 bases lay outside the gene matches. CDR3 region: CAIRSGQGTGELFF. The DNA of the CDR3 is TGTGCCATCAGATCGGGACAGGGGACCGGGGAGCTGTTTTTT.

The V gene is TRBV25-1, the J gene TRBJ2-2, with D uncertain. CDR1 and CDR2 (germline): MGHDK, SYGVNS. V shed 2 bases and J shed 7 bases, with 5 bases lying between them. The CDR3 is made up of 12 amino acids. CDR3 sequence (DNA): TGTGCCAGCAGTGAAGGCGACGGGGAGCTGTTTTTT. Its protein product is CASSEGDGELFF.

The sample holds a few counts of this clonotype. This chain links TRBV20-1 with TRBJ2-7; 9 bases align to TRBD1. V was clipped by 5 bases and J by 4 bases; unmatched bases: 9. The CDR3 contains 14 residues. CDR1 is DFQATT and CDR2 is SNEGSKA in the germline V gene (reference sequence). CDR3 residues: CSAFTGTGFYEQYF. The CDR3 coding sequence is TGCAGTGCTTTTACCGGGACAGGGTTTTACGAGCAGTACTTC.

The rearrangement joins TRBV7-9 to TRBJ2-7; possibly TRBD1 for D (6 bases). V shed 3 bases and J shed 6 bases, with 18 bases lying between them. The CDR3 covers 15 residues. Looked up from germline, CDR1 is SEHNR and CDR2 is FQNEAQ (reference sequence). CDR3 region: CASSFTGPGLSEQYF. DNA for the CDR3: TGTGCCAGCAGCTTTACAGGGCCGGGGTTGAGCGAGCAGTACTTC. Together with reference TRBV7-9 and TRBJ2-7, the CDR3 gives the full variable domain: DTGVSQNPRHKITKRGQNVTFRCDPISEHNRLYWYRQTLGQGPEFLTYFQNEAQLEKSRLLSDRFSAERPKGSFSTLEIQRTEQGDSAMYLCASSFTGPGLSEQYFGPGTRLTVT.

This clonotype has at least ten counts. The rearrangement uses TRBV28 and TRBJ2-5; D perhaps matches TRBD2 (7 bases). V lost 6 bases, J lost 5 bases, and 22 bases lay in between. The length of the CDR3 is 16 residues. Per germline, CDR1 MDHEN and CDR2 SYDVKM. CDR3 nucleotide sequence: TGTGCCAGCAGCACTACGGGGGGAGGGGGAATCGAGACCCAGTACTTC. Its protein product is CASSTTGGGGIETQYF.

This sequence joins TRBV20-1 and TRBJ1-1, with D maybe TRBD1 (6 bases). V lost 0 bases to trimming and J lost 4 bases, with 9 bases between them. In germline, CDR1 is DFQATT, CDR2 SNEGSKA (reference sequence). The CDR3 contains 13 residues. DNA of the CDR3: TGCAGTGCTAGAGAGGGGGCTGGCACTGAAGCTTTCTTT. Translated: CSAREGAGTEAFF.

The CDR3 nucleotides read TGTGCCTGGAGTGTAGGCTATCCGGGGGAGCAGTTCTTC. The encoded protein is CAWSVGYPGEQFF. The J gene is TRBJ2-1, the V gene TRBV30, with D possibly TRBD2 on 5 matching bases. Trimming took off 0 bases at V and 10 bases at J, with 13 bases between the two ends. In germline, CDR1 is GTSNPN, CDR2 SVGIG (reference sequence). The CDR3 length is 13 residues.

V usage is TRBV6-5 and J usage is TRBJ1-1; D gene ambiguous. This CDR3 region has 15 residues. The V end lost 2 bases, the J end lost 6 bases, and 16 bases lay between the germline ends. CDR1 MNHEY and CDR2 SVGAGI come from the germline V gene. Written as DNA, the CDR3 is TGTGCCAGCAGTTACCCCGAGGCCCGTACGGCTGAAGCTTTCTTT. Amino acid sequence: CASSYPEARTAEAFF.

The chain has TRBV10-3 and TRBJ1-2; D is possibly TRBD1 (6 bases). V was clipped by 7 bases and J by 2 bases, with 11 bases between them. Germline V CDR1 and CDR2: ENHRY, SYGVKD. The CDR3 contains 13 residues. CDR3 protein: CAITGGENYGYTF. The CDR3, as DNA: TGTGCCATCACGGGGGGCGAGAACTATGGCTACACCTTC.

This clonotype was observed a few times. J is TRBJ2-5 and V is TRBV20-1; D call uncertain. Germline CDR1 reads DFQATT; CDR2 reads SNEGSKA (reference sequence). Deletions cut 1 base from V and 5 bases from J, with 14 bases between. The CDR3 is 14 amino acids. The chain's CDR3 is CSARGSSDWETQYF. The CDR3 DNA sequence: TGCAGTGCTAGAGGGTCGAGCGATTGGGAGACCCAGTACTTC.

This clonotype came up many times. The chain has TRBV27 and TRBJ1-5; 7 bases fit TRBD1. Germline loops: CDR1 MNHEY, CDR2 SMNVEV (reference sequence). V lost 4 bases, J lost 1 base, and 4 bases stayed unmatched. The CDR3 is made up of 15 amino acids. DNA for the CDR3: TGTGCCAGCAGTTCACAGGGGATGAGCAATCAGCCCCAGCATTTT. Translated: CASSSQGMSNQPQHF.

This chain joins TRBV5-1 and TRBJ2-7; TRBD1 or TRBD2 may be the D gene (5 bases each). V shed 3 bases and J shed 4 bases, with 8 bases lying between them. The CDR3 runs 12 residues. Germline CDR1 and CDR2: SGHRS and YFSETQ. The CDR3 region is CASSWGMYEQYF. CDR3 nucleotides: TGCGCCAGCAGCTGGGGGATGTACGAGCAGTACTTC.

This sequence joins TRBV12-3 or TRBV12-4 and TRBJ1-2; 8 bases are a match to TRBD1. V lost 7 bases, J lost 6 bases, and 13 bases stayed unmatched. This CDR3 has 15 residues. CDR3 region: CASTFSGGYNDGYTF. CDR3 DNA: TGTGCCAGCACCTTCTCAGGGGGCTATAATGATGGCTACACCTTC.

This rearrangement joins TRBV13 to TRBJ2-1; D tentatively fits TRBD1 or TRBD2 (5 bases each). The germline CDR1 and CDR2 sequences are PRHDT and FYEKMQ (reference sequence). V was shortened by 5 bases and J by 6 bases, with 17 bases between the two germline ends. This CDR3 contains 15 residues. This CDR3 is CASSPRPRGANEQFF. DNA for the CDR3: TGTGCCAGCAGCCCCCGACCCAGAGGGGCCAATGAGCAGTTCTTC.

The genes are TRBV20-1 and TRBJ1-2; TRBD1 matches 10 bases. V lost 5 bases and J lost 2; bases outside the gene matches: 5. This CDR3 has 14 residues. Germline CDR1 and CDR2: DFQATT and SNEGSKA (reference sequence). CDR3 in DNA: TGCAGTGCTCTGCGACAGGGGGCCAACTATGGCTACACCTTC. Translating gives CSALRQGANYGYTF.

The sample holds a few counts of this clonotype. The genes are TRBV24-1 and TRBJ2-7; D gene uncertain. The ends were cut back, 3 bases at V and 0 bases at J, with 5 bases in the middle. CDR1 and CDR2 from the germline V gene are KGHDR and SFDVKD. CDR3 length: 13 amino acids. The CDR3 loop reads CATSDPDSYEQYF. CDR3 nucleotides: TGTGCCACCAGTGATCCTGACTCCTACGAGCAGTACTTC.

The chain uses TRBV7-2 and TRBJ1-5; possibly TRBD1 for D (5 bases). This CDR3 is 15 amino acids long. CDR1 is SGHTA and CDR2 is FQGNSA in the germline V gene. The V end lost 7 bases, the J end lost 3 bases, and 16 bases lay between the germline ends. CDR3 nucleotide sequence: TGTGCCAGCATCCAATCAGAAGGGACCAATCAGCCCCAGCATTTT. This sequence encodes CASIQSEGTNQPQHF.

The chain joins TRBV29-1 to TRBJ2-1; 7 nucleotides agree with TRBD2. The CDR3 is made up of 13 amino acids. CDR1 and CDR2 (germline): SQVTM, ANQGSEA. J lost 8 bases, V lost 3 bases, and 7 bases had no gene match. This CDR3 reads CSVDLSGRDEQFF. The CDR3, as DNA: TGCAGCGTTGATTTGTCAGGGAGGGATGAGCAGTTCTTC.

The chain is built from TRBV13 and TRBJ2-2, with D hard to call. Germline assignment: CDR1 PRHDT and CDR2 FYEKMQ (reference sequence). Deletions cut 4 bases from V and 6 bases from J, with 18 bases between. CDR3 length equals 16 residues. The CDR3 DNA is TGTGCCAGCAGCTACCCCCTATTATTCTCGGCCGGGGAGCTGTTTTTT. It specifies CASSYPLLFSAGELFF. The full variable domain, completed using reference TRBV13 and TRBJ2-2, is AAGVIQSPRHLIKEKRETATLKCYPIPRHDTVYWYQQGPGQDPQFLISFYEKMQSDKGSIPDRFSAQQFSDYHSELNMSSLELGDSALYFCASSYPLLFSAGELFFGEGSRLTVL.